Below are 14 T cell receptor beta chains sequenced from a single sample in a study of cytomegalovirus exposure and HLA in healthy donors. This PCR relied on a set of 60 Vbeta primers and 13 Jbeta primers. Here immunoSEQ multiplex PCR was the method, and the copy in TCRdb shows in-frame clones only, minus some. The sample gives approximately 100,000 clones, about 80% of which show up once; approximately 3% is in the top ten. Input material: PBMCs. The receptors derive from a woman in her 40s in good health and CMV-seronegative.

The chain links TRBV28 to TRBJ1-2, with 10 positions matching TRBD1. CDR3 length equals 15 residues. V trimming: 6 bases; J trimming: 6 bases; junction bases outside the gene matches: 10. CDR1 and CDR2 (germline): MDHEN, SYDVKM. The CDR3 is CASRYPGQGFNGYTF. As DNA, the CDR3 is TGTGCCAGCAGATATCCGGGACAGGGGTTTAATGGCTACACCTTC.

The rearrangement uses TRBV6-5 and TRBJ2-7, with unresolved D. The CDR3 consists of 16 residues. Trimming left V 2 bases short and J 0 bases short, with 14 bases between. Germline lookup yields CDR1 MNHEY and CDR2 SVGAGI. The CDR3 nucleotides are TGTGCCAGCAGTTACCGACGGTTCGCGGCCTCCTACGAGCAGTACTTC. Translated: CASSYRRFAASYEQYF.

This chain uses TRBV7-2 with TRBJ1-2; D is unresolved. The V and J ends lost 6 bases and 2 bases respectively, with 22 bases between them. CDR3 length: 17 amino acids. Germline V gene lookup returns CDR1 SGHTA and CDR2 FQGNSA. The CDR3 reads CASSIGPAETPNYGYTF. CDR3 DNA: TGTGCCAGCAGTATCGGCCCTGCGGAGACGCCCAACTATGGCTACACCTTC.

The rearrangement links TRBV6-6 to TRBJ1-2; 8 positions match TRBD1. The CDR3 totals 15 residues. Germline values: CDR1 MNHNY, CDR2 SVGAGI (reference sequence). The ends lost 2 bases at V and 3 bases at J; junction bases unmatched: 5. The DNA of the CDR3 is TGTGCCAGCAGTTACCGCCCACAGGGGGACTATGGCTACACCTTC. This codes for CASSYRPQGDYGYTF.

This clone appeared a few times. V and J are TRBV10-3 and TRBJ1-5; D remains ambiguous. The CDR3 loop spans 13 amino acids. CDR1 and CDR2 from the germline V gene are ENHRY and SYGVKD. The germline V and J ends were trimmed by 0 bases and 2 bases, with 2 bases remaining between them. In nucleotides, the CDR3 is TGTGCCATCAGTGAGTCCGGCAATCAGCCCCAGCATTTT. It yields the protein CAISESGNQPQHF.

The CDR3 region is CASSGRGATYEQYF. The CDR3 nucleotides read TGTGCCAGCAGTGGCAGGGGGGCAACCTACGAGCAGTACTTC. This rearrangement joins TRBV28 to TRBJ2-7; D might be TRBD1 (7 bases). Germline CDR1 is MDHEN and CDR2 is SYDVKM. CDR3 length: 14 residues. V dropped 5 bases and J dropped 2 bases, with 13 bases sitting between them.

The rearrangement links TRBV5-6 to TRBJ2-2; possibly TRBD2 for D (6 bases). V dropped 0 bases and J dropped 6 bases, with 18 bases sitting between them. The CDR3 has 17 residues. Germline V gene lookup returns CDR1 SGHDT and CDR2 YYEEEE. The CDR3 region has the DNA TGTGCCAGCAGCTTGGATTTGGGGGAGGTCAACCCCGGGGAGCTGTTTTTT. Translating it yields CASSLDLGEVNPGELFF.

The V call is TRBV29-1, the J call TRBJ2-5, with 11 nucleotides matching TRBD2. Germline CDR1 is SQVTM and CDR2 is ANQGSEA. V lost 4 bases to trimming and J lost 0 bases; unmatched junction nucleotides: 4. This CDR3 spans 15 amino acids. DNA of the CDR3: TGCAGCGTTGTACTAGCGGGGGTCAACCAAGAGACCCAGTACTTC. Protein product: CSVVLAGVNQETQYF. Complete variable domain (other parts from reference TRBV29-1 and TRBJ2-5): SAVISQKPSRDICQRGTSLTIQCQVDSQVTMMFWYRQQPGQSLTLIATANQGSEATYESGFVIDKFPISRPNLTFSTLTVSNMSPEDSSIYLCSVVLAGVNQETQYFGPGTRLLVL.

The chain is built from TRBV28 and TRBJ1-6; no clear D. Germline assignment: CDR1 MDHEN and CDR2 SYDVKM. Trimming pared 4 bases from V and 14 bases from J, leaving 21 bases between. CDR3 size: 15 residues. The CDR3 bases are TGTGCCAGCAGTTCCCCTCGCAGGTCCCTCAGGACCCTCCACTTT. It yields the protein CASSSPRRSLRTLHF.

V usage is TRBV5-4 and J usage is TRBJ1-2; 7 bases map to TRBD1. This CDR3 contains 16 residues. The V gene end was trimmed by 0 bases and the J gene end by 7 bases; junction bases not matched to a gene: 12. Germline lookup yields CDR1 SGHNT and CDR2 YYREEE (reference sequence). CDR3 DNA sequence: TGTGCCAGCAGCTTGGCGCCTAGGGGGCGGCGTGGTGGCTACACCTTC. Translated: CASSLAPRGRRGGYTF.

This clone has just one count. The chain couples TRBV7-9 to TRBJ1-6; D uncertain. There are 16 residues in the CDR3. The V gene's germline CDR1 is SEHNR and CDR2 FQNEAQ (reference sequence). V dropped 4 bases and J dropped 4 bases, with 14 bases sitting between them. DNA for the CDR3: TGTGCCAGCAGCTCCGGGTCTACGGGGTATAATTCACCCCTCCACTTT. It codes for CASSSGSTGYNSPLHF.

This clone was counted once. The gene calls are TRBV7-8 and TRBJ2-5; 8 bases match TRBD2. Germline V gives CDR1 SGHVS, CDR2 FQNEAQ. This CDR3 has 15 residues. J gave up 2 bases and V 5 bases, and 7 bases lay outside the gene matches. CDR3 nucleotide sequence: TGTGCCAGCAGCCCCGGGACTAGATTACAAGAGACCCAGTACTTC. It yields the protein CASSPGTRLQETQYF.

The rearrangement uses TRBV15 and TRBJ2-3, with D possibly TRBD1 on 7 matching bases. The V end was cut by 8 bases, the J end by 2 bases, with 17 bases between. Per germline, CDR1 LNHNV and CDR2 YYDKDF (reference sequence). The CDR3 has 15 residues. The CDR3 nucleotides read TGTGCCACCGGGGCGGGGACAGCAGTCACAGATACGCAGTATTTT. Its protein is CATGAGTAVTDTQYF.

There are a few counts of this clone. V gene TRBV7-2 combines with J gene TRBJ1-4; 10 nucleotides line up with TRBD1. The CDR3 covers 15 residues. The ends lost 5 bases at V and 13 bases at J; junction bases unmatched: 13. Germline V gene data show CDR1 as SGHTA and CDR2 as FQGNSA. The CDR3, as DNA: TGTGCCAGCAGCCCGGGGGGACAGGGGAGATTAGGACTGTTTTTT. Its protein is CASSPGGQGRLGLFF.